A selection of T cell receptor beta chains follows, all from one sample in a study of OX40 agonist ivuxolimab in advanced cancers. The repertoire was sequenced with immunoSEQ multiplex PCR; TCRdb's copy has only in-frame clones and lacks some. The data contain around 16,000 clones, roughly 71% of them singletons. Sequencing was performed on CD4+ or CD8+ T cells sorted from blood, taken in a trial of the OX40 agonist ivuxolimab. The receptor set was obtained from an adult with an advanced solid tumor such as melanoma, head and neck, liver or kidney cancer. CDR3s include the opening cysteine and the closing phenylalanine or tryptophan. The D gene is left open where the match is weak. Clone size is shown for a subset of rows, as once, few, many or a class of expanded clone.

clone size | D gene | J gene | V gene | CDR3 length | CDR3 DNA | CDR3 protein
NA | NA | TRBJ2-5 | TRBV7-9 | 13 | TGTGCCAGCAGCCCTACTAGTTTTGAGACCCAGTACTTC | CASSPTSFETQYF
once | TRBD2 | TRBJ2-7 | TRBV6-1 | 13 | TGTGCCAGCAGTGAGGCTAGCGGCTACGAGCAGTACTTC | CASSEASGYEQYF
NA | NA | TRBJ2-7 | TRBV7-6 | 14 | TGTGCCAGCAGCTTAGCTACAGGGAGTTACGAGCAGTACTTC | CASSLATGSYEQYF
NA | NA | TRBJ1-3 | TRBV5-6 | 15 | TGTGCCAGCAGCTACGAACCAGGGCCCGGAAACACCATATATTTT | CASSYEPGPGNTIYF
few | TRBD1 | TRBJ1-1 | TRBV6-6 | 14 | TGTGCCAGCAGTCTGGACAGGGTAGGGGATGAAGCTTTCTTT | CASSLDRVGDEAFF
NA | NA | TRBJ2-7 | TRBV27 | 14 | TGTGCCAGCAGTTTAGCAGGGGCCAGCTACGAGCAGTACTTC | CASSLAGASYEQYF
NA | TRBD1 | TRBJ2-7 | TRBV7-6 | 15 | TGTGCCAGCAGCTTAGGCGGCGGGACAGGATACGAGCAGTACTTC | CASSLGGGTGYEQYF
few | NA | TRBJ1-1 | TRBV6-1 | 14 | TGTGCCAGCAGCTCTTTTTCAGGGTCTACTGAAGCTTTCTTT | CASSSFSGSTEAFF
NA | TRBD1 | TRBJ2-1 | TRBV7-8 | 13 | TGTGCCAGCAGCACGGACAGGGTCAATGAGCAGTTCTTC | CASSTDRVNEQFF
once | TRBD2 | TRBJ2-7 | TRBV4-3 | 15 | TGCGCCAGCAGCCAACATAGCGGGGGGGCGTGGGAGCAGTACTTC | CASSQHSGGAWEQYF
NA | TRBD2 | TRBJ2-2 | TRBV11-3 | 14 | TGTGCCAGCAGACCTCGGGGGGACACCGGGGAGCTGTTTTTT | CASRPRGDTGELFF
NA | NA | TRBJ2-7 | TRBV2 | 14 | TGTGCCAGCAGTGAGGGGACTCAATCCTACGAGCAGTACTTC | CASSEGTQSYEQYF
NA | NA | TRBJ2-7 | TRBV11-2 | 17 | TGTGCCAGCAGCTTAGACACGTGGGGGGTTGGTAGCTACGAGCAGTACTTC | CASSLDTWGVGSYEQYF
NA | NA | TRBJ2-7 | TRBV6-1 | 13 | TGTGCCAGCAGTGTCGGGCGGACCTACGAGCAGTACTTC | CASSVGRTYEQYF
NA | NA | TRBJ2-7 | TRBV4-1 | 17 | TGCGCCAGCAGCCCACGGGAGGGGGGACAGGGTGCCTACGAGCAGTACTTC | CASSPREGGQGAYEQYF
NA | NA | TRBJ2-1 | TRBV25-1 | 12 | TGTGCCAGCAGTGAACAGAACAATGAGCAGTTCTTC | CASSEQNNEQFF
NA | NA | TRBJ2-3 | TRBV11-2 | 13 | TGTGCCAGCAGCGAAAGGGATGGAGATACGCAGTATTTT | CASSERDGDTQYF
once | TRBD2 | TRBJ2-5 | TRBV28 | 16 | TGTGCCAGCAGCTATCCTGCTAGCGGCGGGCCCGAGACCCAGTACTTC | CASSYPASGGPETQYF
NA | NA | TRBJ1-1 | TRBV6-5 | 13 | TGTGCCAGCAGTTACGGGGGGAACACTGAAGCTTTCTTT | CASSYGGNTEAFF